This T cell receptor beta chain was recorded in a study of Tregs in tolerant kidney transplant recipients (dated by TCRdb to between 2018 and 2021). Regarding the complete study: Before combined kidney and bone marrow transplantation, this study identified donor-specific regulatory T cells using TCRbeta sequencing and then followed those same cells after transplant. TCRbeta repertoire sequencing was used in a few healthy controls to compare several methods for expanding Tregs specific for an allogeneic donor.

For TCRbeta CDR3 sequencing, genomic DNA was extracted from sorted cells using the QIAGEN DNeasy Blood and Tissue Kit. High-throughput TCRbeta CDR3 sequencing, including PCR amplification with bias correction and internal controls, was performed commercially through immunoSEQ. Under the source paper's analysis protocol: A unique productive TCRbeta sequence was defined by the CDR3 nucleotide sequence when primers matched, and otherwise by the CDR3 amino acid sequence together with the Vbeta and Jbeta genes. To correct for sorting error, sequences found in more than one sorted population at a frequency ratio of 2:1 or less were discarded, and the remaining shared sequences were assigned to the population with the higher frequency. Donor-reactive sequences were defined as at least 5-fold expanded in CFSE-low cells versus unstimulated cells, with frequency of at least 0.01% in CFSE-low cells. Jensen-Shannon divergence, calculated on the top 100 TCRbeta sequences ranked by frequency, was used to quantify repertoire divergence. For any sample with multiple sequencing runs, sorting error was corrected in each run separately before the runs were pooled. TCRdb holds this immuneACCESS table with in-frame rearrangements only. Some clones are missing; in checked studies, unresolved V genes explain under half, and the rest has no known cause. V, J and clone size are taken as reported in that table, and D and trimming were inferred from the DNA itself. The sample profile shows fewer than 150,000 clones; 92% of them were found once. The ten largest account for roughly 0.63% of the sample.

Study-wide findings and limitations: Expanding Tregs with activated donor B cells appeared to identify the most biologically relevant and donor-specific TCRbeta repertoire. Biological reproducibility was not examined directly, but technical replication error appeared to be minimal. Because the study included only a small number of patients, the results must be confirmed in larger populations and under other immunosuppression protocols.

Notes on this clone: Its antigen is still unknown. The input lacks base qualities; no much larger clone sits a single base away.

Thawed PBMCs were FACS-sorted into unstimulated Tregs (CD4+CD25+CD127-), CD4+ non-Tregs (CD4+CD25-), CD4 cells and CD8 cells. Healthy control blood was obtained either as purchased buffy coats or from healthy volunteers. Healthy control blood was processed to PBMCs with a Ficoll density gradient and then cryopreserved, whereas patient PBMCs were collected both before and after transplant. CDR1 and CDR2 are read off the germline V gene as SNHLY and FYNNEI. V gives up 7 bases and J gives up 2 bases, and the segment between their germline ends measures 8 bases. Including the terminal cysteine and phenylalanine, the CDR3 comprises 12 residues. Only the CDR3 part of the read is kept: 36 bases, read in frame from the first base.

The material sequenced was CD4+ T cells from blood. This clonotype originated in a human donor in good health. This sequence uses TRBV2 and TRBJ1-2, with the D gene too uncertain to name. The nucleotide sequence is given as TGTGCCAGCAAGGGCACCAACTATGGCTACACCTTC. Translated, this gives CASKGTNYGYTF.